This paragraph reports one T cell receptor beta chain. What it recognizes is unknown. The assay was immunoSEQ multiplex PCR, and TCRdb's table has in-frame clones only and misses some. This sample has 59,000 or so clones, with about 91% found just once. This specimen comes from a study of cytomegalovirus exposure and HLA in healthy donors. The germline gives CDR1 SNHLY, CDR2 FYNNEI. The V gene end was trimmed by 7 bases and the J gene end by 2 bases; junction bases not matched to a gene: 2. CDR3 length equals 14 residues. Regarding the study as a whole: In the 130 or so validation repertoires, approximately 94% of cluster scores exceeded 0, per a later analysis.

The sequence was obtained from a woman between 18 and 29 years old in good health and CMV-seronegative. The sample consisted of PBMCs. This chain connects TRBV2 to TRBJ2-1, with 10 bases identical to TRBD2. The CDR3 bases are TGTGCCAGCACCGGGACTAGCGCCTACAATGAGCAGTTCTTC. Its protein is CASTGTSAYNEQFF.